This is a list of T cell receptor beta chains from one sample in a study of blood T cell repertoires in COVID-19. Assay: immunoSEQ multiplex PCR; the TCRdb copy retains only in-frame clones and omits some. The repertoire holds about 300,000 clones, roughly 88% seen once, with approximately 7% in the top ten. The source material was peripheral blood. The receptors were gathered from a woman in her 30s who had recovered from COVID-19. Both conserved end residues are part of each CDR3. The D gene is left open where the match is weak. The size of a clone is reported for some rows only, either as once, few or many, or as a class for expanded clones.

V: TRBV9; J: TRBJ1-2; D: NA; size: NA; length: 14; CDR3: CASSVTETSGGYTF; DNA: TGTGCCAGCAGCGTAACTGAGACTTCGGGTGGCTACACCTTC
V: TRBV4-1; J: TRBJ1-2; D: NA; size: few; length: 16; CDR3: CASSQGSFTRTYGYTF; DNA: TGCGCCAGCAGCCAAGGGTCGTTTACTAGGACCTATGGCTACACCTTC
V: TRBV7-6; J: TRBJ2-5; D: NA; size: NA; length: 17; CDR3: CASSFRLGGPLQETQYF; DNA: TGTGCCAGCAGCTTCCGGCTAGGGGGTCCACTTCAAGAGACCCAGTACTTC
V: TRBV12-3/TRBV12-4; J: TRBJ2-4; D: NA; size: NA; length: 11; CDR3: CASSFGPELYF; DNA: TGTGCCAGCAGTTTTGGCCCCGAATTGTACTTC
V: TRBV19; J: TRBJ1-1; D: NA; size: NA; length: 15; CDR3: CASSTTGVSATEAFF; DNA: TGTGCCAGTAGTACCACCGGGGTCTCGGCTACTGAAGCTTTCTTT
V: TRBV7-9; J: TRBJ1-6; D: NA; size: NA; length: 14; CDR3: CASSLGGPESPLHF; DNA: TGTGCCAGCAGCTTAGGGGGGCCTGAGTCACCCCTCCACTTT
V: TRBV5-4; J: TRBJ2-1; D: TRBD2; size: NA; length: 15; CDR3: CASSLAGGGYNEQFF; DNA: TGTGCCAGCAGCTTGGCCGGGGGGGGCTACAATGAGCAGTTCTTC
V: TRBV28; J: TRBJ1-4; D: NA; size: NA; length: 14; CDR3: CASSLVGGSEKLFF; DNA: TGTGCCAGCAGTTTGGTCGGGGGAAGCGAAAAACTGTTTTTT
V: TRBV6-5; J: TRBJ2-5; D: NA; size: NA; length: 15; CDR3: CASRPIRSGQETQYF; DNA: TGTGCCAGCCGTCCCATCCGCTCCGGCCAAGAGACCCAGTACTTC
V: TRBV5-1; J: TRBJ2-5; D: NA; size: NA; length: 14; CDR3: CASSLERVQETQYF; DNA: TGCGCCAGCAGCTTGGAACGGGTGCAAGAGACCCAGTACTTC
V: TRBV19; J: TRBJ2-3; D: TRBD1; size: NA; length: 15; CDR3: CASGTGRTSTDTQYF; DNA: TGTGCCAGTGGGACAGGGAGAACTAGCACAGATACGCAGTATTTT
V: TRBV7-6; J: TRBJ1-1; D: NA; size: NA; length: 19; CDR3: CASSLSPPGTGLGNTEAFF; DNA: TGTGCCAGCAGCTTATCCCCACCCGGCACAGGGCTAGGGAACACTGAAGCTTTCTTT
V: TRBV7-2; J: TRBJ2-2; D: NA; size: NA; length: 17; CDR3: CASSLAVPRAYAGELFF; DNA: TGTGCCAGCAGCTTAGCGGTACCCAGGGCTTACGCCGGGGAGCTGTTTTTT
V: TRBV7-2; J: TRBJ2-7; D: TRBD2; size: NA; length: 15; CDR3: CASSLAPSGGLEQYF; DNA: TGTGCCAGCAGCTTAGCCCCTAGCGGGGGGCTCGAGCAGTACTTC
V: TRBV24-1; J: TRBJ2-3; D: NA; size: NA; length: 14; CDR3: CATSPPTDTDTQYF; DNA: TGTGCCACCAGTCCACCGACAGACACAGATACGCAGTATTTT
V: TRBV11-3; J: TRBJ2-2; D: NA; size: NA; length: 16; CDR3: CASSLFGGRDTGELFF; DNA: TGTGCCAGCAGCTTATTCGGGGGGCGCGACACCGGGGAGCTGTTTTTT
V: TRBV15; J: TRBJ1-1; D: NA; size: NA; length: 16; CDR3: CATSSAPGHLNTEAFF; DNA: TGTGCCACCAGCAGTGCTCCGGGACACTTGAACACTGAAGCTTTCTTT
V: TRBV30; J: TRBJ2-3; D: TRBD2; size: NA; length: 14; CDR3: CALIERGGTDTQYF; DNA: TGTGCCTTAATAGAGCGGGGGGGCACAGATACGCAGTATTTT
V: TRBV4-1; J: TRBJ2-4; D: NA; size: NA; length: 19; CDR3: CASSQRPHPDLVAKNIQYF; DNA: TGCGCCAGCAGCCAACGTCCACATCCAGACTTAGTAGCCAAAAACATTCAGTACTTC
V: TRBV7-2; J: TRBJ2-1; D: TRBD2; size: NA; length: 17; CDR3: CASSLVYERGVYNEQFF; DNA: TGTGCCAGCAGCTTAGTTTATGAGCGGGGGGTATACAATGAGCAGTTCTTC
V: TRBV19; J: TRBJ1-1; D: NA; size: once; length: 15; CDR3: CASTLGQGTHTEAFF; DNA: TGTGCCAGTACTCTCGGGCAGGGGACCCACACTGAAGCTTTCTTT
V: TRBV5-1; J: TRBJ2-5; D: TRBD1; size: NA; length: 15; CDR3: CASSPEGQGAETQYF; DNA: TGCGCCAGCAGCCCGGAGGGACAGGGGGCGGAGACCCAGTACTTC
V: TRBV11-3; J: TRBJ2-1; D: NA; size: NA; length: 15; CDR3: CASSLDGGPNNEQFF; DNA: TGTGCCAGCAGCTTAGACGGGGGGCCCAACAATGAGCAGTTCTTC
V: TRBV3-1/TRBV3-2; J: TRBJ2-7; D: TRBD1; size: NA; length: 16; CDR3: CASSQAGTGGMDEQYF; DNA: TGTGCCAGCAGCCAAGCCGGGACAGGGGGCATGGACGAGCAGTACTTC
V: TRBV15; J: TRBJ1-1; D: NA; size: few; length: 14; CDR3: CATSRFRGNTEAFF; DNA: TGTGCCACCAGCAGGTTCAGGGGGAACACTGAAGCTTTCTTT
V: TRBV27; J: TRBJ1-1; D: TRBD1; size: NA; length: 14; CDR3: CASSSRGPNTEAFF; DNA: TGTGCCAGCAGTAGCAGGGGGCCCAACACTGAAGCTTTCTTT
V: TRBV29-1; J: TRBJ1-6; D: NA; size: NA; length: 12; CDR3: CSAPSEHSPLHF; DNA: TGCAGCGCCCCGAGTGAGCATTCACCCCTCCACTTT
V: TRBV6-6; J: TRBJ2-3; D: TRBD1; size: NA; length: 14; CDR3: CASTRQGKTDTQYF; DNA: TGTGCCAGCACTAGACAGGGGAAGACAGATACGCAGTATTTT
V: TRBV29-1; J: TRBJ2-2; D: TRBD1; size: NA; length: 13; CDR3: CSVGDRGGGELFF; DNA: TGCAGCGTGGGGGACAGGGGCGGCGGGGAGCTGTTTTTT